This T cell receptor beta chain was identified during a study of shared clonotypes between healthy human individuals. Method: immunoSEQ multiplex PCR; TCRdb's copy keeps in-frame clones and lacks some. Of millions of clones in the sample, about 95% were seen once. Naive CD8 populations comprised CD45RO-negative cells positively selected for CCR7, excluding terminally differentiated effector memory CD45RA+ cells. Free of recent acute infections or vaccinations, the donors were healthy HIV-negative adults. The CDR3 length is 15 residues. With V trimmed by 8 bases and J by 5 bases, 12 bases remained unmatched. Germline values: CDR1 SNHLY, CDR2 FYNNEI.

The TCR sequence derives from a man aged 18-30 years in good health. Sequenced input: naive CD8+ T cells sorted from blood. The V gene is TRBV2, the J gene TRBJ2-5; 9 bases agree with TRBD1. The CDR3: CASEDRDRVQETQYF. The CDR3 region has the DNA TGTGCCAGCGAAGACCGGGACAGGGTACAGGAGACCCAGTACTTC.